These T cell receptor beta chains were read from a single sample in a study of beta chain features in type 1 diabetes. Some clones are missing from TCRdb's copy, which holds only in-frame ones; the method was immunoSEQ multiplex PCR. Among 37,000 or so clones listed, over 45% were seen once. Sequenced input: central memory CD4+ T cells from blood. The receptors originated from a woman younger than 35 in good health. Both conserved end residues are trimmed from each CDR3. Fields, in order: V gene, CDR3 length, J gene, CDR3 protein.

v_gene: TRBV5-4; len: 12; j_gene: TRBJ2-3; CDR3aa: ASSFTTRTDTQY
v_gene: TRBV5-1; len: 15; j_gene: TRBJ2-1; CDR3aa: ASSPRAGTSGSSEQF
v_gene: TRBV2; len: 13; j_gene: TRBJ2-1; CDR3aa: ASSELDRGKGEQF
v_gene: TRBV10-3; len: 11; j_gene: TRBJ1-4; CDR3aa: AINRGSNEKLF
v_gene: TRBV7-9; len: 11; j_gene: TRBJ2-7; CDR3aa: ASSYTTPYEQY
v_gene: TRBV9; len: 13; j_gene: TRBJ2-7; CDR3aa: ASSSSGGKSYEQY
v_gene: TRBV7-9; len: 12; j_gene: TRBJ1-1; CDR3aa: ASSLDPQGSEAF
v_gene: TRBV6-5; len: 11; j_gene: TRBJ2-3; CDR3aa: ASRPRLSDTQY
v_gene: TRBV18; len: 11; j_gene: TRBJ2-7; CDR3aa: ASSPGAGDEQY
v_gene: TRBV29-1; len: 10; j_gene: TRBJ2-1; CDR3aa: SVGGRDNEQF
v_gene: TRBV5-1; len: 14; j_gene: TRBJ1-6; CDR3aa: ASSLEGASGESPLH
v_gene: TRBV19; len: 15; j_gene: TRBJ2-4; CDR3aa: ASSIVGTSDTKNIQY
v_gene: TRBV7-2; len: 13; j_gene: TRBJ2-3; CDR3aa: ASSLVEFSTDTQY
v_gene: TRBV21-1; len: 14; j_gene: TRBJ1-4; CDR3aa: ASSTQGRFTNEKLF
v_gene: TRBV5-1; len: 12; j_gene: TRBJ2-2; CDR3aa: ASAGVRKTGELF
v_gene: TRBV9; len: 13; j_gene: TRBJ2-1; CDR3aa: ASSATSGSYNEQF
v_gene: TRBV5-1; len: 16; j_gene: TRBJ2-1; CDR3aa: ASSSSLGGRPLGNEQF